Listed below are T cell receptor beta chains from one sample, sequenced in a study of blood T cell repertoires in COVID-19. Data came from immunoSEQ multiplex PCR; TCRdb stores just in-frame clones and leaves some out. The sample consists of about 400,000 clones, approximately 86% of them appearing once. The sequenced sample was peripheral blood. The receptor set was obtained from a human donor in a cohort sampled during active COVID-19. Each CDR3 is given with its conserved first and last residue. A D gene is named only where the DNA matches it firmly. The size of a clone is reported for some rows only, either as once, few or many, or as a class for expanded clones.

v_gene	d_gene	j_gene	abundance	len	CDR3nt	CDR3aa
TRBV5-5	.	TRBJ2-7	.	17	TGTGCCAGCAGCTTGGAGGAGGGCCCGTCCCCTTGGTACGAGCAGTACTTC	CASSLEEGPSPWYEQYF
TRBV9	TRBD2	TRBJ2-3	.	17	TGTGCCAGCAGCGTAGCTTCAGGGACTACCCCTCTAGATACGCAGTATTTT	CASSVASGTTPLDTQYF
TRBV5-1	.	TRBJ1-2	.	14	TGCGCCAGCAGCCCTGGTAGGGGGGGCGACGGCTACACCTTC	CASSPGRGGDGYTF
TRBV5-1	.	TRBJ1-1	.	15	TGCGCCAGCAGCTTGGATAGACTTCAGAACACTGAAGCTTTCTTT	CASSLDRLQNTEAFF
TRBV2	.	TRBJ1-5	few	13	TGTGCCAGCAGGAGGTTCGGCAATCAGCCCCAGCATTTT	CASRRFGNQPQHF
TRBV6-5	TRBD1	TRBJ1-2	.	15	TGTGCCAGCAGTCAAAGGGACAGGGGACCCTATGGCTACACCTTC	CASSQRDRGPYGYTF
TRBV7-9	.	TRBJ2-1	.	14	TGTGCCAGCAGCTTAGGAGGGGGACAACCCGAGCAGTTCTTC	CASSLGGGQPEQFF
TRBV15	TRBD2	TRBJ2-5	.	16	TGTGCCACCAGCAGAGATATAGCGGGATGGCAAGAGACCCAGTACTTC	CATSRDIAGWQETQYF
TRBV2	.	TRBJ1-1	.	16	TGTGCCAGCAGTGAAGCGCTAGCAGGGGAGAACACTGAAGCTTTCTTT	CASSEALAGENTEAFF
TRBV12-5	.	TRBJ2-4	.	18	TGTGCTAGTGGTTTGGTACCCGGGACAAGGGAGGGAAAAAACATTCAGTACTTC	CASGLVPGTREGKNIQYF
TRBV11-3	TRBD1	TRBJ2-2	.	15	TGTGCCAGCAGCTCCCGGACAGGGGGCACCGGGGAGCTGTTTTTT	CASSSRTGGTGELFF
TRBV6-5	.	TRBJ2-7	.	13	TGTGCCAGCAGTTACGTAGCGAATAACGAGCAGTACTTC	CASSYVANNEQYF
TRBV12-3/TRBV12-4	.	TRBJ2-7	once	13	TGTGCCAGCAGTCCCCCCGTCGGGTACGAGCAGTACTTC	CASSPPVGYEQYF
TRBV7-9	.	TRBJ2-7	.	15	TGTGCCAGCAGCTTAGCGATTGGCAGGTCCTACGAGCAGTACTTC	CASSLAIGRSYEQYF
TRBV28	.	TRBJ1-1	.	12	TGTGCCAGCAGCCTTGGAGAGACTGAAGCTTTCTTT	CASSLGETEAFF
TRBV3-1/TRBV3-2	TRBD1	TRBJ2-7	.	14	TGTGCCAGCAGCACCGGGACAGGTTCCTACGAGCAGTACTTC	CASSTGTGSYEQYF
TRBV2	.	TRBJ1-1	once	13	TGTGCCAGCAAAATCTCAGGGAACACTGAAGCTTTCTTT	CASKISGNTEAFF
TRBV6-2/TRBV6-3	.	TRBJ1-5	.	13	TGTGCCAGCAGCCTCAGGGGTGGTCAGCCCCAGCATTTT	CASSLRGGQPQHF
TRBV18	TRBD1	TRBJ1-5	.	15	TGTGCCAGCTCACCCGGGACAGGGGAAGGTCAGCCCCAGCATTTT	CASSPGTGEGQPQHF
TRBV11-2	.	TRBJ2-3	.	13	TGTGCCAGCAGCTTAGACAGGGTAGATACGCAGTATTTT	CASSLDRVDTQYF
TRBV14	.	TRBJ1-6	.	13	TGTGCCAGCAGCTTTGAGGAGAATTCACCCCTCCACTTT	CASSFEENSPLHF
TRBV9	.	TRBJ2-3	.	15	TGTGCCAGCAGGCCCACACCGCTTAGCACAGATACGCAGTATTTT	CASRPTPLSTDTQYF
TRBV2	.	TRBJ1-2	.	15	TGTGCCAGCAGTGAGGAGGCAGGGAGGGCTCATGGCTACACCTTC	CASSEEAGRAHGYTF
TRBV19	.	TRBJ2-7	.	13	TGTGCCAGTAGTATAGCTAACGGGGGCGAGCAGTACTTC	CASSIANGGEQYF
TRBV30	TRBD1	TRBJ1-6	.	17	TGTGCCTTCTTAAAAAAGACAGGGGCGGCCTATAATTCACCCCTCCACTTT	CAFLKKTGAAYNSPLHF
TRBV30	.	TRBJ2-3	.	11	TGTGCCTATACGACTTTGGATACGCAGTATTTT	CAYTTLDTQYF
TRBV19	.	TRBJ2-4	.	17	TGTGCCAGTAGTATAGGGTCTTGGGAAGGGGTCAAAAACATTCAGTACTTC	CASSIGSWEGVKNIQYF
TRBV6-5	TRBD1	TRBJ1-4	.	14	TGTGCCAGCAGTTCGACAGGGACTAATGAAAAACTGTTTTTT	CASSSTGTNEKLFF
TRBV5-1	.	TRBJ1-1	.	15	TGCGCCAGCAGTCGGAAGAGGGTGGCGGACACTGAAGCTTTCTTT	CASSRKRVADTEAFF
TRBV25-1	TRBD1	TRBJ1-1	.	15	TGTGCCAGCAGTACCCTTGACAGGGTAGGAACTGAAGCTTTCTTT	CASSTLDRVGTEAFF
TRBV30	TRBD1	TRBJ1-5	.	13	TGTGCCTGGAGTTTACAGGGGAATCAGCCCCAGCATTTT	CAWSLQGNQPQHF
TRBV7-8	TRBD2	TRBJ2-1	.	14	TGTGCCAGCAGCTTAGCGGGGGGGAGCTATAAGGGGTTCTTC	CASSLAGGSYKGFF
TRBV4-1	.	TRBJ1-1	.	13	TGCGCCAGCAGCCAAAGGGGGTACACTGAAGCTTTCTTT	CASSQRGYTEAFF
TRBV7-9	TRBD1	TRBJ1-1	.	14	TGTGCCAGCAGCCAAGGACAGGGCAGGCCTGAAGCTTTCTTT	CASSQGQGRPEAFF
TRBV6-5	.	TRBJ2-2	.	12	TGTGCCAGCAGTCCAGGGAACGGGGAGCTGTTTTTT	CASSPGNGELFF